This T cell receptor (beta chain) was captured by sequencing in a study of T cell changes during pregnancy in multiple sclerosis. V lost 4 bases and J lost 8; bases outside the gene matches: 7. CDR3 length equals 14 residues. Germline V gene data show CDR1 as MNHNY and CDR2 as SVGAGI (reference sequence). Profiling relied on immunoSEQ multiplex PCR, and the TCRdb table lists in-frame clones only, not all of them. The sample records tens of thousands of clones, roughly 91% being singletons. The source of this sequence is a female donor in good health, enrolled as a control in a pregnancy study. This sequence joins TRBV6-6 and TRBJ2-4, with 8 bases matching TRBD1. The sequencing here drew on peripheral blood, taken after pregnancy. For the CDR3, the DNA is TGTGCCAGCAGTTCCTCGGACAGGGTGGACATTCAGTACTTC. Translating it yields CASSSSDRVDIQYF.